This note documents a single TCR beta chain sequence. An end of the junction differs from the germline gene, which may be a read error. This entry belongs to a study of tumor-infiltrating lymphocytes in primary liver carcinoma. The tissue used was unsorted bulk material of about 19-34 mg. RNA and DNA were co-extracted from it with the AllPrep DNA/RNA mini kit. From germline, CDR1 is SQVTM and CDR2 ANQGSEA. The CDR3 covers 13 residues. From approximately 500 ng total RNA, TCR beta cDNA was generated with a primer in the constant region. Employing slightly modified ARM-PCR, three nested multiplex PCR rounds were run, and these gave rise to the TCR beta libraries. TRBV1-TRBV30 forward primers and a C-beta reverse primer were used in the first two PCR rounds, which each ran for 9 to 10 cycles. TCRdb used MiXCR to reprocess the multiplex PCR reads, holding one entry per CDR3 protein. The profile shows about 210,000 distinct CDR3 sequences, over 80% of them singletons.

Sequencing was carried out using tumor tissue from primary liver carcinoma. The chain has TRBV29-1 and TRBJ2-2, with TRBD1 identical over 9 bases. This clonotype was obtained from a man in his forties with primary liver carcinoma and hepatitis B virus infection. The CDR3 sequence is CSVKTGGSGKLFF. The CDR3 DNA is TGCAGCGTCAAGACAGGGGGGAGCGGGAAGCTGTTTTTT.